One sample yielded the 29 T cell receptor beta chains listed below, sequenced in a study of Graves' ophthalmopathy and Graves' hyperthyroidism. The sequenced template was RNA, covering the TCR beta CDR3 region. First-round RT-PCR employed HTBI primers, with a second-round multiplex PCR after it. TCRdb passed the multiplex PCR reads through MiXCR, listing each CDR3 protein once. The sample records about 480,000 distinct CDR3 sequences, under 15% being singletons. Sequenced input: blood. The receptors stem from a woman aged 25-40 years with Graves' ophthalmopathy.

The chain is built from TRBV12-5 and TRBJ2-3; TRBD1 aligns across 10 bases. Germline V gives CDR1 LGHNT, CDR2 FRNRAP. Trimming took 5 bases from V and 4 from J; bases not matched to a gene: 12. CDR3 size: 17 residues. The CDR3 region is CASGPPTGGSGSDTQYF. CDR3 bases: TGTGCTAGTGGTCCCCCGACAGGGGGCAGTGGGTCAGATACGCAGTATTTT. Looking up the rest from reference TRBV12-5 and TRBJ2-3 gives the full variable domain: DARVTQTPRHKVTEMGQEVTMRCQPILGHNTVFWYRQTMMQGLELLAYFRNRAPLDDSGMPKDRFSAEMPDATLATLKIQPSEPRDSAVYFCASGPPTGGSGSDTQYFGPGTRLTVL.

This rearrangement joins TRBV5-4 to TRBJ1-2; 7 positions agree with TRBD1. Losses at the gene ends were 0 bases for V and 8 bases for J; bases not matched to a gene: 4. CDR1 and CDR2 (germline): SGHNT, YYREEE (reference sequence). The CDR3 is made up of 13 amino acids. CDR3 region: CASSLADRDGYTF. Written as DNA, the CDR3 is TGTGCCAGCAGCTTGGCCGACAGGGACGGCTACACCTTC. Using reference TRBV5-4 and TRBJ1-2 for the parts outside the CDR3, the full variable domain is ETGVTQSPTHLIKTRGQQVTLRCSSQSGHNTVSWYQQALGQGPQFIFQYYREEENGRGNFPPRFSGLQFPNYSSELNVNALELDDSALYLCASSLADRDGYTFGSGTRLTVV.

At least ten counts were recorded for this clonotype. The rearrangement uses TRBV30 and TRBJ1-2, with 12 bases identical to TRBD1. The CDR3 has 16 residues. Germline V gene data show CDR1 as GTSNPN and CDR2 as SVGIG (reference sequence). The V segment lost 2 bases and the J segment 8 bases; nucleotides outside the gene matches: 12. The CDR3 is CAWSLPGTGGAQGYTF. The DNA for the CDR3 is TGTGCCTGGAGTCTCCCCGGGACAGGGGGCGCCCAGGGCTACACCTTC.

This clonotype appeared many times. The rearrangement uses TRBV2 and TRBJ1-6; the match to TRBD1 covers 8 bases. The CDR3 runs to 17 residues. The V gene's germline CDR1 is SNHLY and CDR2 FYNNEI. V was pared by 2 bases and J by 7 bases, with 10 bases of the junction left unmatched. Here the CDR3 DNA reads TGTGCCAGCAGTGAACGATGGACAGGGAGGTTAAATTCACCCCTCCACTTT. This codes for CASSERWTGRLNSPLHF.

This clonotype was counted at least ten times. This chain connects TRBV6-1 to TRBJ1-6; no clear D gene. Germline V lookup: CDR1 MNHNS, CDR2 SASEGT. The CDR3 is 13 residues long. Trimming shortened V by 6 bases and J by 5 bases, and 8 bases separated the two germline ends. In DNA, the CDR3 is TGTGCCAGCAGCAGGAGAAATAATTCACCCCTCCACTTT. It specifies CASSRRNNSPLHF.

The CDR3 region is CASSLATGGHTGELFF. The CDR3 DNA follows: TGTGCCAGCAGCTTAGCCACAGGGGGCCACACCGGGGAGCTGTTTTTT. The chain links TRBV7-2 to TRBJ2-2, with TRBD1 identical over 9 bases. This CDR3 is built from 16 residues. From germline, CDR1 is SGHTA and CDR2 FQGNSA. V was clipped by 0 bases and J by 3 bases; unmatched bases: 2. Full variable domain (remainder filled in from reference TRBV7-2 and TRBJ2-2): GAGVSQSPSNKVTEKGKDVELRCDPISGHTALYWYRQSLGQGLEFLIYFQGNSAPDKSGLPSDRFSAERTGGSVSTLTIQRTQQEDSAVYLCASSLATGGHTGELFFGEGSRLTVL.

J is TRBJ2-5 and V is TRBV14; the D gene could be TRBD1 or TRBD2 (5 bases each). Germline loops: CDR1 SGHDN, CDR2 FVKESK. The V end was cut by 1 base, the J end by 1 base, with 10 bases between. This CDR3 is built from 15 residues. The CDR3 DNA is TGTGCCAGCAGCCAAGGGGGGAGTTTCCAAGAGACCCAGTACTTC. It encodes CASSQGGSFQETQYF.

The sample holds many counts of this clonotype. The chain couples TRBV6-2 or TRBV6-3 to TRBJ2-7, with 12 bases matching TRBD2. Germline V gene sequence: CDR1 MNHEY, CDR2 SVGEGT. The CDR3 runs to 15 residues. V lost 5 bases and J lost 4; bases outside the gene matches: 6. CDR3 protein: CASSRETSGRYEQYF. The DNA for the CDR3 is TGTGCCAGCAGTCGGGAGACTAGCGGGAGATACGAGCAGTACTTC.

The chain recombines TRBV10-3 with TRBJ2-6; D is ambiguous. V was clipped by 2 bases and J by 1 base, with 6 bases between them. The germline V gene has CDR1 ENHRY and CDR2 SYGVKD. The CDR3 runs 15 residues. The CDR3 nucleotides read TGTGCCATCAGTGAGATAGGATCTGGGGCCAACGTCCTGACTTTC. Protein sequence: CAISEIGSGANVLTF.

This clonotype was seen a handful of times. V is TRBV7-9 and J is TRBJ2-4; 9 nucleotides align to TRBD1. Germline V gene lookup returns CDR1 SEHNR and CDR2 FQNEAQ (reference sequence). CDR3 length: 17 residues. After removal of 3 bases from V and 3 bases from J, the junction contained 9 bases not matched to a gene. This CDR3 is CASSFSYRGQGKNIQYF. CDR3 coding DNA: TGTGCCAGCAGCTTTTCATACAGGGGGCAGGGCAAAAACATTCAGTACTTC.

The J gene is TRBJ1-2, the V gene TRBV3-1, with a tentative D call TRBD1 (5 bases). CDR1 and CDR2 (germline): LGHDT, YNNKEL (reference sequence). The V gene lost 3 bases and the J gene lost 3 bases, with 11 bases spanning the gap. CDR3 length: 14 amino acids. The DNA of the CDR3 is TGTGCCAGCAGCCATAGGGGATTGGACTATGGCTACACCTTC. It is translated as CASSHRGLDYGYTF.

This clonotype showed up just a few times. J is TRBJ2-7 and V is TRBV18; tentatively, D is TRBD1 (6 bases). The CDR3 contains 15 residues. Germline CDR1 reads KGHSH; CDR2 reads LQKENI. V was trimmed by 0 bases and J by 3 bases, leaving 12 bases between them. The CDR3 bases are TGTGCCAGCTCACCACCGGGGGCACACCGCTACGAGCAGTACTTC. This gives the protein CASSPPGAHRYEQYF.

This clonotype has ten or more counts. The chain employs TRBV24-1 and TRBJ1-2; D not resolved. This CDR3 contains 13 residues. Trimming took 2 bases from V and 1 from J, leaving 4 bases between them. Germline CDR1 and CDR2: KGHDR and SFDVKD. As DNA, the CDR3 is TGTGCCACCAGTGATTCTATTAACTATGGCTACACCTTC. Protein: CATSDSINYGYTF.

This clonotype was recorded many times. The V gene is TRBV20-1, the J gene TRBJ1-5, with a tentative D call TRBD1 (5 bases). This CDR3 region has 14 residues. Trimming removed 5 bases at V and 6 bases at J, with 17 bases between. Germline lookup yields CDR1 DFQATT and CDR2 SNEGSKA (reference sequence). The CDR3 protein is CSAGDRGGGQPQHF. The CDR3 DNA sequence: TGCAGTGCTGGGGACCGGGGGGGTGGTCAGCCCCAGCATTTT.

This clonotype was seen at least ten times. The rearrangement links TRBV28 to TRBJ1-2; tentative D call: TRBD1 (5 bases). V was trimmed by 2 bases and J by 4 bases, leaving 23 bases between them. The CDR3 is made up of 18 amino acids. Germline loops: CDR1 MDHEN, CDR2 SYDVKM. CDR3 protein: CASSLLPDSGALGYGYTF. In DNA, the CDR3 is TGTGCCAGCAGTTTACTTCCCGACAGTGGAGCCTTAGGCTATGGCTACACCTTC.

Ten or more counts support this clonotype. This rearrangement joins TRBV27 to TRBJ2-7, with 12 positions matching TRBD2. With V trimmed by 4 bases and J by 2 bases, 6 bases remained unmatched. Germline CDR1 MNHEY, CDR2 SMNVEV (reference sequence). The CDR3 is 16 amino acids. CDR3 DNA sequence: TGTGCCAGCAGTTCCCGACTAGCGGGAGATCCCTACGAGCAGTACTTC. Translation gives CASSSRLAGDPYEQYF.

The J gene is TRBJ2-7, the V gene TRBV12-3 or TRBV12-4; TRBD2 matches at 9 bases. Unmatched junction bases numbered 15, after V lost 6 bases and J lost 6 bases. The CDR3 is made up of 16 amino acids. The CDR3 loop reads CASSTGLAPRRGEQYF. As DNA, the CDR3 is TGTGCCAGCAGCACGGGACTAGCTCCACGAAGGGGCGAGCAGTACTTC.

This clonotype came up many times. The V call is TRBV30, the J call TRBJ1-1; D perhaps matches TRBD1 (5 bases). V was trimmed by 4 bases and J by 6 bases, leaving 12 bases between them. The CDR3 spans 12 residues. CDR1 is GTSNPN and CDR2 is SVGIG in the germline V gene (reference sequence). In nucleotides, the CDR3 is TGTGCCTGGACATCGGGACGGCCTGAAGCTTTCTTT. This translates into CAWTSGRPEAFF.

CDR3 sequence (DNA): TGTGCCAGCAAACAAGGACAGGGAGAATCCTACGAGCAGTACTTC. This gives the protein CASKQGQGESYEQYF. J is TRBJ2-7 and V is TRBV6-1, with 8 bases aligning to TRBD1. Germline trimming cut 7 bases from V and 1 base from J; bases unmatched to any gene: 9. The germline gives CDR1 MNHNS, CDR2 SASEGT. This CDR3 contains 15 residues.

There are many counts of this clonotype. This chain joins TRBV4-1 and TRBJ1-1; 8 bases are a match to TRBD1. This CDR3 is built from 14 residues. CDR1 MGHRA and CDR2 YSYEKL come from the germline V gene. V lost 4 bases, J lost 9 bases, and 10 bases stayed unmatched. Written as DNA, the CDR3 is TGCGCCAGCAGCCTCGTCACAGGGGGAGGGAAAGCTTTCTTT. Protein: CASSLVTGGGKAFF.

This clonotype was detected many times. V and J are TRBV12-3 or TRBV12-4 and TRBJ1-6; D possibly corresponds to TRBD1 (5 bases). Trimming stripped 5 bases from V and 7 bases from J, with 12 bases between. The CDR3 totals 14 residues. In DNA, the CDR3 is TGTGCCAGCAGTACAGGCCTCGGGAATTCACCCCTCCACTTT. This encodes CASSTGLGNSPLHF.

This clonotype was seen many times. The chain employs TRBV12-3 or TRBV12-4 and TRBJ2-5, with 7 bases that match TRBD2. V lost 7 bases and J lost 5; bases outside the gene matches: 10. The CDR3 is 14 residues long. CDR3 nucleotide sequence: TGTGCCAGCACCGAGGCGGGAGAGTATGAGACCCAGTACTTC. Its protein is CASTEAGEYETQYF.

V and J are TRBV12-3 or TRBV12-4 and TRBJ2-7; D is tentatively TRBD1 or TRBD2 (5 bases each). V lost 8 bases, J lost 4 bases, and 9 bases lay in between. CDR3 size: 11 residues. This chain's CDR3 is CASGGAYEQYF. CDR3 bases: TGTGCCAGCGGGGGAGCTTACGAGCAGTACTTC.

This clonotype was detected ten times or more. The rearrangement uses TRBV12-3 or TRBV12-4 and TRBJ1-2; 8 bases are shared with TRBD1. The CDR3 runs to 13 residues. Trimming removed 5 bases from V and 8 bases from J; junction bases left unmatched: 7. The CDR3 region has the DNA TGTGCCAGCAGTGCACAGGGGGTAGAAGGCTACACCTTC. Protein product: CASSAQGVEGYTF.

The rearrangement links TRBV6-1 to TRBJ2-7, with a tentative D call TRBD2 (6 bases). This CDR3 has 14 residues. Germline lookup yields CDR1 MNHNS and CDR2 SASEGT. The V end lost 7 bases, the J end lost 3 bases, and 16 bases lay between the germline ends. CDR3 nucleotides: TGTGCCAGCACCCGGGACTTCGGCCTCTACGAGCAGTACTTC. This translates into CASTRDFGLYEQYF.

This clonotype was found many times. This rearrangement joins TRBV7-9 to TRBJ1-1, with D unresolved. Germline V gives CDR1 SEHNR, CDR2 FQNEAQ (reference sequence). The CDR3 runs to 12 residues. Trimming took off 3 bases at V and 5 bases at J, with 7 bases between the two ends. CDR3 amino acids: CASSFLETEAFF. The CDR3 bases are TGTGCCAGCAGCTTCCTGGAGACTGAAGCTTTCTTT.

The chain employs TRBV18 and TRBJ1-1; D perhaps matches TRBD1 (5 bases). This CDR3 spans 13 amino acids. The germline V gene encodes CDR1 KGHSH and CDR2 LQKENI. The V gene lost 3 bases and the J gene lost 5 bases, with 10 bases spanning the gap. CDR3 amino acids: CASSPTAATEAFF. The DNA for the CDR3 is TGTGCCAGCTCACCGACAGCTGCAACTGAAGCTTTCTTT.

This clonotype has ten or more counts. The J gene is TRBJ2-7, the V gene TRBV6-5; 9 nucleotides match TRBD1. Trimming cost V 2 bases and J 6 bases; bases outside gene matches: 11. Germline values: CDR1 MNHEY, CDR2 SVGAGI. The CDR3 spans 16 residues. The CDR3 nucleotides are TGTGCCAGCAGTTACGAGCCCGGGACAGGGTTTTGCGAGCAGTACTTC. Residues: CASSYEPGTGFCEQYF.

There are many counts of this clonotype. The junction shows a germline mismatch at one end, possibly a read error. The CDR3 loop reads CASRLAGDRSYEQYF. The CDR3 bases are TGCGCCAGCAGGTTGGCGGGGGACAGATCCTACGAGCAGTACTTC. This sequence joins TRBV5-1 and TRBJ2-7; D is perhaps TRBD1 or TRBD2 (7 bases each). Germline assignment: CDR1 SGHRS and CDR2 YFSETQ. This CDR3 contains 15 residues.